The T cell receptor (beta chain) under discussion was sequenced for a study of shared T cell receptors in the human thymus. TCRdb's copy holds only in-frame clones and misses some; the assay was immunoSEQ multiplex PCR. The profile covers almost 550,000 clones, with approximately 80% appearing a single time and about 0.013% taken by the ten largest. The data were also submitted as part of a second study, on human thymus T cells. As that report states: The donors were infants in Finland with congenital heart defects, otherwise immunologically healthy. Obtained as resections during corrective heart surgery, the thymus tissue was then studied. There appeared to be biased usage of V and J genes in thymic and blood repertoires. Thymic repertoires from unrelated individuals overlapped highly, related research reported.

The sample comprised thymocytes. The clonotype comes from a boy younger than two with a congenital heart defect.

The DNA for the CDR3 is TGTGCCAGCAGCCAACAGGTGTCTCACAATGAGCAGTTCTTC. Amino acid sequence: CASSQQVSHNEQFF. The chain carries TRBV5-4 and TRBJ2-1; possible D gene TRBD1, 5 bases. V lost 4 bases to trimming and J lost 5 bases, with 13 bases between them. Germline V CDR1 and CDR2: SGHNT, YYREEE (reference sequence). The CDR3 extends over 14 amino acids. Full variable domain (remainder filled in from reference TRBV5-4 and TRBJ2-1): ETGVTQSPTHLIKTRGQQVTLRCSSQSGHNTVSWYQQALGQGPQFIFQYYREEENGRGNFPPRFSGLQFPNYSSELNVNALELDDSALYLCASSQQVSHNEQFFGPGTRLTVL.